This record looks at one T cell receptor (beta chain) sequence and its context. Coverage ceases 3 residues before the CDR3 finishes, and the germline J gene fills in the end. Prevalent HPV16 infections were excluded; only incident single HPV16 infections included. The record originates from a study of T cells in women clearing cervical HPV infection. Study-level background: Cases were women with histologically confirmed HPV16-related CIN3 or worse, including a couple of invasive cancers. Controls' single incident HPV16 infection cleared within 12 months without precancer. HLA type stays a possible confounder, typing being limited.

The protocol was immunoSEQ multiplex PCR, while the TCRdb copy is restricted to in-frame clones and leaves out a portion. The listing records tens of thousands of clones. CDR3 size: 16 residues. Germline V gene data show CDR1 as MNHEY and CDR2 as SVGEGT. This TCR derives from a woman between 18 and 75 years old with a cervical HPV16 infection that either progressed to CIN3+ or cleared (not recorded which). Sequencing used blood buffy coat. The chain couples TRBV6-2 or TRBV6-3 to TRBJ2-3, with D perhaps matching TRBD2 (7 bases). CDR3 amino acids: CASSYGGASGQETQYF. The CDR3 bases that were read are TGTGCCAGCAGTTACGGGGGGGCTAGCGGTCAGGAGACG.